Here is one T cell receptor (beta chain) with its context. Its antigen remains unidentified. The data were taken from a study of blood T cells in healthy people across ages. A second PCR of about 7 to 12 cycles used a sample-barcoded 5' primer and a J-beta primer mix. MiXCR, applied by TCRdb to the 5' RACE reads, yields one record per CDR3 protein. The sample carries 600,000 to 800,000 distinct CDR3 sequences, 20% to 25% recorded once. The CDR3 runs 13 residues. In germline, CDR1 is SGHDN, CDR2 FVKESK. Whole-study results and caveats: When set beside aged donors, long-lived donors presented more naive CD4+ cells and higher diversity.

This sequence was found in an older man in good health. This chain joins TRBV14 and TRBJ2-5; the D gene is possibly TRBD2 (6 bases). The J call may not be correct, given that the DNA end is closer to TRBJ2-1. Sequenced: blood. The DNA of the CDR3 is TGTGCCAGCAGCCGTCCCGGGGGCAATGAGCAGTTCTTC. Encoded protein: CASSRPGGNEQFF.